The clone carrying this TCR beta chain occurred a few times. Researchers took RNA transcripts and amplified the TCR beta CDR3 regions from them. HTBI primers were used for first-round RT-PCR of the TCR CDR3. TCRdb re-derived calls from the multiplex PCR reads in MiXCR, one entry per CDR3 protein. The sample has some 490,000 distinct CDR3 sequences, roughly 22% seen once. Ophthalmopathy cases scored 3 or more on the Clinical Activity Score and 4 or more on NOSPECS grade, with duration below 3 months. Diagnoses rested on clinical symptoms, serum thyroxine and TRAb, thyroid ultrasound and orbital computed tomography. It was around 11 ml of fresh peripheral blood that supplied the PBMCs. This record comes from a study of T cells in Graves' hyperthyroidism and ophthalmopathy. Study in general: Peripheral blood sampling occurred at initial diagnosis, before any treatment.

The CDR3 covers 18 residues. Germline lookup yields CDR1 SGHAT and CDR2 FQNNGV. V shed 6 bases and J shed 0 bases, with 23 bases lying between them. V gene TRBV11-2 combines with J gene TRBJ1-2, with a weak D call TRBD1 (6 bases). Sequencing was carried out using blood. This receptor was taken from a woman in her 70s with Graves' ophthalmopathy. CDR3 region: CASRRPGHGTTANYGYTF. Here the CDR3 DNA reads TGTGCCAGCAGACGACCGGGACACGGAACCACCGCTAACTATGGCTACACCTTC.